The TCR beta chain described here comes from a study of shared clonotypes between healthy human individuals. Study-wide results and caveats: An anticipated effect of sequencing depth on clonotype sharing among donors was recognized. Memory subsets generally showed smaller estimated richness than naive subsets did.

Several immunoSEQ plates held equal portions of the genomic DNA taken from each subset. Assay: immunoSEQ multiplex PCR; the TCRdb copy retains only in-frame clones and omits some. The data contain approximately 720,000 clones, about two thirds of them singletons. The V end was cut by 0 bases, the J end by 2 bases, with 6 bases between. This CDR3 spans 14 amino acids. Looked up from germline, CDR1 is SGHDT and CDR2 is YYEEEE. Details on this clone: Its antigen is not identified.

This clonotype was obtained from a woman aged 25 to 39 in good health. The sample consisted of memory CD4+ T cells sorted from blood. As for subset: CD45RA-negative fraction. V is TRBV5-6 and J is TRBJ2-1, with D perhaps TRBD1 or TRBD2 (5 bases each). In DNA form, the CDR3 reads TGTGCCAGCAGCTTGGGGGGACCCTACAATGAGCAGTTCTTC. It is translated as CASSLGGPYNEQFF.